The 2 T cell receptor beta chains reported below all come from one sample, sequenced in a study of CD8+CD57+ T cells in acquired aplastic anemia. The TCR beta profiling, which covered VDJ combination and CDR3 sequence, was carried out using genomic DNA as the template. TCRdb reprocessed the reads with MiXCR, giving one entry per CDR3 protein. The profile shows 250,000 to 350,000 distinct CDR3 sequences, 56% of them singletons. The sequenced material came from sorted CD4+, CD8+, or CD8+CD57+ T cells (not recorded which) from PBMCs. Receptor source: a human donor with severe aplastic anemia or a healthy control (not recorded which).

This chain joins TRBV29-1 and TRBJ1-1; 8 bases are shared with TRBD1. CDR1 and CDR2 from the germline V gene are SQVTM and ANQGSEA. The CDR3 has 14 residues. Unmatched junction bases numbered 4, after V lost 4 bases and J lost 0 bases. The DNA for the CDR3 is TGCAGCGTTGCGAGACAGGGGCTGAACACTGAAGCTTTCTTT. Encoded protein: CSVARQGLNTEAFF.

This clonotype was seen at least ten times. CDR3 amino acids: CASSVVQSANYGYTF. The DNA for the CDR3 is TGTGCCAGCAGCGTCGTCCAGAGTGCTAACTATGGCTACACCTTC. This rearrangement joins TRBV2 to TRBJ1-2; D unresolved. Germline CDR1 is SNHLY and CDR2 is FYNNEI. Between the trimmed V and J ends, which lost 6 bases and 0 bases, there was a span of 14 bases. The CDR3 totals 15 residues.